Listed below are T cell receptor beta chains from one sample, sequenced in a study of molecular identifiers for immune sequencing clone quantification. TCRdb reprocessed the PCR reads via MiXCR and lists one record per CDR3 protein. The table has 85,000 to 100,000 distinct CDR3 sequences, roughly 24% seen once. The specimen sequenced was naive CD8+ T cells from blood, with Jurkat cell RNA spiked in. Receptors were obtained from a human donor in good health. Some libraries in this study had Jurkat cell RNA spiked in. Each CDR3 is given without its conserved first and last residue.

V gene: TRBV12-3/TRBV12-4
J gene: TRBJ1-1
CDR3 protein: ASSPRRGTEAF

V gene: TRBV10-3
J gene: TRBJ2-1
CDR3 protein: AISESSEQF

V gene: TRBV7-9
J gene: TRBJ2-7
CDR3 protein: ASSPSGREDEQY

V gene: TRBV7-9
J gene: TRBJ1-4
CDR3 protein: ASSSQRDGLEKEKLF

V gene: TRBV19
J gene: TRBJ2-7
CDR3 protein: ASSPGTGLSYEQY

V gene: TRBV29-1
J gene: TRBJ2-3
CDR3 protein: SVDDRQRTLSTDTQY

V gene: TRBV7-9
J gene: TRBJ1-1
CDR3 protein: ASSLQVGVFAEAF

V gene: TRBV15
J gene: TRBJ2-5
CDR3 protein: ATSRETSGGKETQY

V gene: TRBV4-1
J gene: TRBJ1-1
CDR3 protein: ASSYLDNTEAF

V gene: TRBV5-6
J gene: TRBJ2-2
CDR3 protein: ASSLLAPGELF

V gene: TRBV6-2/TRBV6-3
J gene: TRBJ2-3
CDR3 protein: ASSYPGLAEYTQY

V gene: TRBV20-1
J gene: TRBJ2-1
CDR3 protein: SARDWSSGTNEQF

V gene: TRBV20-1
J gene: TRBJ2-2
CDR3 protein: SAIHVGELF

V gene: TRBV11-2
J gene: TRBJ2-5
CDR3 protein: ASSLVPGLEESQY

V gene: TRBV27
J gene: TRBJ2-2
CDR3 protein: ASSRGISGELF

V gene: TRBV25-1
J gene: TRBJ2-1
CDR3 protein: ASSRVDEQF

V gene: TRBV28
J gene: TRBJ2-3
CDR3 protein: ASSLKGHLTDTQY